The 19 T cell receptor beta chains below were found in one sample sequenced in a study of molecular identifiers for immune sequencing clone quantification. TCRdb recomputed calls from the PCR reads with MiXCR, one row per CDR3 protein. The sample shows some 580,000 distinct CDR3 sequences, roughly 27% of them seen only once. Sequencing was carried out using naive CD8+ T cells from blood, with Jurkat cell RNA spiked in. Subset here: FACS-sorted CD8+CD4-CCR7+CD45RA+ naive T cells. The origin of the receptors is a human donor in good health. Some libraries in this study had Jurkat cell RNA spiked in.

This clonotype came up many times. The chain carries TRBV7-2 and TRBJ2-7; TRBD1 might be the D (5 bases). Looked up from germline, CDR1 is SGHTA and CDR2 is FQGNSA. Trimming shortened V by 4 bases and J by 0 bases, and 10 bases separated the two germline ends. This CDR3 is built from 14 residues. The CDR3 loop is CASSSGHSSYEQYF. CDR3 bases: TGTGCCAGCAGCTCTGGACACAGCTCCTACGAGCAGTACTTC.

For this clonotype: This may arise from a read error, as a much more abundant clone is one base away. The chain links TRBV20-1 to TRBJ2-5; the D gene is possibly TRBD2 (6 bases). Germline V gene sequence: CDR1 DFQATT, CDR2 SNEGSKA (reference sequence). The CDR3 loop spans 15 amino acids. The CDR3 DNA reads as TGCAGTGCTAGAGACCAACCGGGACTCGTAGGCGAGCAGTGCTTC. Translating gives CSARDQPGLVGEQCF.

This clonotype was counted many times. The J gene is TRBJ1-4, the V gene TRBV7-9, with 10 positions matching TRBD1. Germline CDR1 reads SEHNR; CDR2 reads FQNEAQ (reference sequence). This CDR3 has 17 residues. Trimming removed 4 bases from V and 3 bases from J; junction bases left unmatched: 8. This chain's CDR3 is CASSSFDRGHSNEKLFF. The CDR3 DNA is TGTGCCAGCAGCTCATTTGACAGGGGGCATTCTAATGAAAAACTGTTTTTT. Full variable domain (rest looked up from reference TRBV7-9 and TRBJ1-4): DTGVSQNPRHKITKRGQNVTFRCDPISEHNRLYWYRQTLGQGPEFLTYFQNEAQLEKSRLLSDRFSAERPKGSFSTLEIQRTEQGDSAMYLCASSSFDRGHSNEKLFFGSGTQLSVL.

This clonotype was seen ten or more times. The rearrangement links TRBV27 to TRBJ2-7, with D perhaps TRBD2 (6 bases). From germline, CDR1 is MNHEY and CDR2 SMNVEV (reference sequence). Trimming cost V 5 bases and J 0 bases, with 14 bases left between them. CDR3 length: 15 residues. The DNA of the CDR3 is TGTGCCAGCAGTCTTCGCGGGGCAAGCTCCTACGAGCAGTACTTC. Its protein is CASSLRGASSYEQYF.

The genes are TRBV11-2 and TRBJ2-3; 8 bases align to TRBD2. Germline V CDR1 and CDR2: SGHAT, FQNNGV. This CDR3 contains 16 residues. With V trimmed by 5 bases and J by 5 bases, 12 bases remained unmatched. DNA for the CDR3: TGTGCCAGCAGCCCAACAGATAGCGGGATTGAAGATACGCAGTATTTT. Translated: CASSPTDSGIEDTQYF.

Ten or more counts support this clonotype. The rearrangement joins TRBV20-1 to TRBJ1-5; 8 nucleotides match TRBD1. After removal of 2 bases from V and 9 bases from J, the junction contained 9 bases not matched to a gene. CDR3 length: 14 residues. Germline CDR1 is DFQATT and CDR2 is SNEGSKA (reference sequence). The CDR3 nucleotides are TGCAGTGCTAGAATGTCAGGGGGCTACCCGCCCCAGCATTTT. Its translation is CSARMSGGYPPQHF.

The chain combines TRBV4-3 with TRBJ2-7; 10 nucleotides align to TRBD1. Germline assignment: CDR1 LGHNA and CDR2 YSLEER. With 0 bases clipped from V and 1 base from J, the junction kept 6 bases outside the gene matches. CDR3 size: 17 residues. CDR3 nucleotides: TGCGCCAGCAGCCAAGATTCGGGGGGACAGGGGTCCTACGAGCAGTACTTC. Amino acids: CASSQDSGGQGSYEQYF.

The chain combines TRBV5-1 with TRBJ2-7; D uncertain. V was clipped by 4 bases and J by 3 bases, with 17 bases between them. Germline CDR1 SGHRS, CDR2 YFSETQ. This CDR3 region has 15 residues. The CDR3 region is CASSPPRGRNYEQYF. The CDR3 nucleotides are TGCGCCAGCAGCCCCCCCCGTGGCAGAAACTACGAGCAGTACTTC.

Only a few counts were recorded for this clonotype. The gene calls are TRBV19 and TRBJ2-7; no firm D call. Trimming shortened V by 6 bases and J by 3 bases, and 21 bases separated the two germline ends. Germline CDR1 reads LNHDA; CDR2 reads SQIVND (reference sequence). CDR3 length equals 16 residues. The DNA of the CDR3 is TGTGCCAGTAGCTCGTCTACAGAGTGGCCTAGCTACGAGCAGTACTTC. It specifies CASSSSTEWPSYEQYF.

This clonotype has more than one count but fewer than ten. The DNA for the CDR3 is TGTGCCAGCAAGGGACAGTACACTGAAGCTTTCTTT. Protein: CASKGQYTEAFF. The J gene is TRBJ1-1, the V gene TRBV11-3; 7 nucleotides line up with TRBD1. Germline V lookup: CDR1 SGHNT, CDR2 YENEEA. The CDR3 sequence is 12 residues long. The J segment lost 3 bases and the V segment lost 7 bases, leaving 2 bases of the junction unmatched.

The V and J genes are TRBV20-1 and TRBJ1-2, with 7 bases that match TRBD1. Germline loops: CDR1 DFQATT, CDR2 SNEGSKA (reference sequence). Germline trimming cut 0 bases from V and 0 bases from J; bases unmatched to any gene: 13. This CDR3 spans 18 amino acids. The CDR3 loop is CSARELTPGQITNYGYTF. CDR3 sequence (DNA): TGCAGTGCTAGAGAACTAACTCCGGGACAGATAACTAACTATGGCTACACCTTC.

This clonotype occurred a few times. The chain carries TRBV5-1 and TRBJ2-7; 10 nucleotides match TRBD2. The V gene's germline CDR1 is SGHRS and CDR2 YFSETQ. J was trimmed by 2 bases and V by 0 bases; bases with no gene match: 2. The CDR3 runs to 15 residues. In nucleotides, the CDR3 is TGCGCCAGCAGCTTGGGGACTAGCGGCACCTACGAGCAGTACTTC. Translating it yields CASSLGTSGTYEQYF. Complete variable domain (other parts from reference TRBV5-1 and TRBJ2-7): KAGVTQTPRYLIKTRGQQVTLSCSPISGHRSVSWYQQTPGQGLQFLFEYFSETQRNKGNFPGRFSGRQFSNSRSEMNVSTLELGDSALYLCASSLGTSGTYEQYFGPGTRLTVT.

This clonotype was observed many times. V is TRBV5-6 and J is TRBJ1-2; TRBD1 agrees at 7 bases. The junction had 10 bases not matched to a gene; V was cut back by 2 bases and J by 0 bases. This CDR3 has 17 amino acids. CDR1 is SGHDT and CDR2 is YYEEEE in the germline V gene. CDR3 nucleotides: TGTGCCAGCAGCTTAGGGGGCCCGGACGGAGCTAACTATGGCTACACCTTC. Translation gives CASSLGGPDGANYGYTF. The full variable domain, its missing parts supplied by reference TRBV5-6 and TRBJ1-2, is DAGVTQSPTHLIKTRGQQVTLRCSPKSGHDTVSWYQQALGQGPQFIFQYYEEEERQRGNFPDRFSGHQFPNYSSELNVNALLLGDSALYLCASSLGGPDGANYGYTFGSGTRLTVV.

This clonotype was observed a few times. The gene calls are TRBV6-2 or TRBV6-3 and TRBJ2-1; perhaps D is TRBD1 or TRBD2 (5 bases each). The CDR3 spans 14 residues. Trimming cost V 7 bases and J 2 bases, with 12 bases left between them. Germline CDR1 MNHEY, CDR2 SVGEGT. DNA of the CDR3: TGTGCCAGCACCCCGGGACCAACCTACAATGAGCAGTTCTTC. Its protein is CASTPGPTYNEQFF.

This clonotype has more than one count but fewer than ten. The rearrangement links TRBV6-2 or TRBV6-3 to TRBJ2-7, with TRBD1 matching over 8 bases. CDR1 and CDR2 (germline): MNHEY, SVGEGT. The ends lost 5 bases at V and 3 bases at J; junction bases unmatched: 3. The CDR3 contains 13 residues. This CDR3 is CASSKDRDYEQYF. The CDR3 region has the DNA TGTGCCAGCAGTAAGGACAGGGACTACGAGCAGTACTTC.

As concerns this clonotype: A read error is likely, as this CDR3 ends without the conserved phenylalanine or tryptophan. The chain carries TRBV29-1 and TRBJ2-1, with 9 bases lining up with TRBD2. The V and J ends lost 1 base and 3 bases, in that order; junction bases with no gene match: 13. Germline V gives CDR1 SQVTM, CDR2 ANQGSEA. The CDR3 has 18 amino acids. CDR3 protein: CSVEGSGREGLRYNEQFS. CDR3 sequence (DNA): TGCAGCGTTGAAGGTTCGGGGCGGGAGGGCCTGCGCTACAATGAGCAGTTCTCC.

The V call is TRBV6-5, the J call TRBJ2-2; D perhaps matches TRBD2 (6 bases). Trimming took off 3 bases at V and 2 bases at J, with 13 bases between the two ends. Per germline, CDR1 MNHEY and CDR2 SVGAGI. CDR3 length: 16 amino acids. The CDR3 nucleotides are TGTGCCAGCAGTTATTTCGCGGGGAAAAACACCGGGGAGCTGTTTTTT. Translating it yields CASSYFAGKNTGELFF.

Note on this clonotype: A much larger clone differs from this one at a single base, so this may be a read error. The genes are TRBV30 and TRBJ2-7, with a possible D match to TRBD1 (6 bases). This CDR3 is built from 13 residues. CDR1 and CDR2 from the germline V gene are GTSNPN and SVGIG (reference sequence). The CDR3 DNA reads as TGTGCCTGGAGGATTAGGGGGTCCTGCGAGCAGTACTTC. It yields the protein CAWRIRGSCEQYF.

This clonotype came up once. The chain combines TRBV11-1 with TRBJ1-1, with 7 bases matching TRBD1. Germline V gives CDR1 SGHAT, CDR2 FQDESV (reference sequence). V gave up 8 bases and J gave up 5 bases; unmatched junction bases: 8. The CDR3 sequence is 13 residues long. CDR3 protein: CASGQTGRTEAFF. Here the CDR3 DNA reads TGTGCCAGCGGACAGACAGGGAGAACTGAAGCTTTCTTT.